Here is one T cell receptor beta chain with its context. Its specificity is unknown. CDR1 and CDR2 from the germline V gene are SEHNR and FQNEAQ (reference sequence). V lost 1 base, J lost 0 bases, and 6 bases stayed unmatched. This CDR3 contains 18 residues. Arm-PCR of CDR3 regions and iRepertoire HTBI primers were used to build TCR beta libraries. TCRdb reprocessed the multiplex PCR reads via MiXCR and lists one record per CDR3 protein. The top ten hold 13% to 15% of the sample, which has roughly 400,000 distinct CDR3 sequences, 20% to 25% seen once. The record originates from a study of regulatory T cells in long-lasting Graves disease. For the study at large: Patients met the persistent Graves' disease definition after over 5 years of antithyroid drugs with positive TSH receptor antibodies. Study-wide results and caveats: Favored gene segments in persistent disease were TRBV28, TRBJ1-2 and TRBJ2-5. For persistent Graves' patients, TCR diversity was lower than for newly diagnosed ones.

Time point noted: persistent/refractory GD, antithyroid drugs over 5 years with positive TRAb. From PBMCs, RNA was extracted and then used to make the TCR library. The chain recombines TRBV7-9 with TRBJ2-7; 13 nucleotides line up with TRBD2. The clonotype comes from a female donor with Graves disease. The sample in question was peripheral blood mononuclear cells (PBMCs), obtained when the disease was refractory, from a patient treated with antithyroid drugs. The CDR3 sequence: CASSLGLAGGQSSYEQYF. The CDR3 DNA sequence: TGTGCCAGCAGCTTAGGACTAGCGGGAGGACAGAGCTCCTACGAGCAGTACTTC.